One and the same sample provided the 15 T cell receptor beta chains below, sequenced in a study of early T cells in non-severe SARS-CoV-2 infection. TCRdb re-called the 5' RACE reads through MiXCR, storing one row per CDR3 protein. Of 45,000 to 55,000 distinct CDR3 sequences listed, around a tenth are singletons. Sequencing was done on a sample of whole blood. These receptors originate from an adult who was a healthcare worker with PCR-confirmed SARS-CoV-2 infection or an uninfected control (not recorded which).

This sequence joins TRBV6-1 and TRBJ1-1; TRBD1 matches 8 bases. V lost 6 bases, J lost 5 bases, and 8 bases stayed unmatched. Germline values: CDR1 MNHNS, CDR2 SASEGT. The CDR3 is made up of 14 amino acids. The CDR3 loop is CASRPGQGVTEAFF. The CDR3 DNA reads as TGTGCCAGCAGGCCCGGACAGGGAGTGACTGAAGCTTTCTTT.

The CDR3 DNA sequence: TGTGCCAGCAGCCAAGGGGCAGGGACTGAAAATCAGCCCCAGCATTTT. Encoded protein: CASSQGAGTENQPQHF. The chain employs TRBV3-1 and TRBJ1-5; the D gene is possibly TRBD1 (5 bases). The CDR3 is made up of 16 amino acids. V lost 1 base, J lost 4 bases, and 14 bases lay in between. CDR1 is LGHDT, CDR2 YNNKEL, per germline (reference sequence).

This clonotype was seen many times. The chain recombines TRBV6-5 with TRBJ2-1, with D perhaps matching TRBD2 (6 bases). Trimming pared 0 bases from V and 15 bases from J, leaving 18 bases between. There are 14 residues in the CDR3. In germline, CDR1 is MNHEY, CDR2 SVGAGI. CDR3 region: CASSYSPYGTGRFF. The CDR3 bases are TGTGCCAGCAGTTACTCTCCCTACGGGACCGGGAGGTTCTTC.

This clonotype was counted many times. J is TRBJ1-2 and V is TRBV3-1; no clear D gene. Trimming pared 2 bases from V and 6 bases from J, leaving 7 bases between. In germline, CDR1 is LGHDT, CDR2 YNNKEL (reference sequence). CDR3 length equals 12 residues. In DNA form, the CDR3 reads TGTGCCAGCAGCCAATCCGGGGATGGCTACACCTTC. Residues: CASSQSGDGYTF.

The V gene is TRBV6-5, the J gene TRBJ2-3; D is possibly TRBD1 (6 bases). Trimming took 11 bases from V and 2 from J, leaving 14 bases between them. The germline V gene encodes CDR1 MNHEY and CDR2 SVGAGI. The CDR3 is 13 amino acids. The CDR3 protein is CAVHRANTDTQYF. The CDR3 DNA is TGTGCCGTGCACAGGGCTAACACAGATACGCAGTATTTT.

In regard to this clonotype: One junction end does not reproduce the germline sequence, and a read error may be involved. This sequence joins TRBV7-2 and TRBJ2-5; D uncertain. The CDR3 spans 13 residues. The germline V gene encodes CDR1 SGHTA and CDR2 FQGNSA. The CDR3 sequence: CASSFLARETQYF. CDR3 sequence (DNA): TGCGCCAGCAGCTTCCTCGCTCGAGAGACCCAGTACTTC.

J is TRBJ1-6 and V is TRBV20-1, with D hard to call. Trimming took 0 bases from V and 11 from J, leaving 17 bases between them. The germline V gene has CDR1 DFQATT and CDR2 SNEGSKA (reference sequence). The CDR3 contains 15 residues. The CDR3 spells CSARDLGGKGAPLHF. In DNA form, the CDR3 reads TGCAGTGCTAGAGATCTCGGAGGGAAGGGAGCACCCCTCCACTTT.

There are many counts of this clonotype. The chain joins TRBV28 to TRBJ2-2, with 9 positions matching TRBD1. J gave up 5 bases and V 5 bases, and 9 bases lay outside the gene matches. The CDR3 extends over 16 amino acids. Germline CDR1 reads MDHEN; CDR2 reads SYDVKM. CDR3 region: CASSVPGTGWTGELFF. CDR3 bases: TGTGCCAGCAGTGTCCCCGGGACAGGGTGGACCGGGGAGCTGTTTTTT.

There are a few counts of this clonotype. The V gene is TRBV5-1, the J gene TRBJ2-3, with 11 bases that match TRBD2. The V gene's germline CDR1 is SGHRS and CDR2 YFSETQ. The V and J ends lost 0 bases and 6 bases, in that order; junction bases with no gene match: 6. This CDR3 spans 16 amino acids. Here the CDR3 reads CASSLAVAGGRDTQYF. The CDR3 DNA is TGCGCCAGCAGCTTGGCAGTAGCGGGAGGGCGGGATACGCAGTATTTT. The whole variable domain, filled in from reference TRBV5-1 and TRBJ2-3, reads KAGVTQTPRYLIKTRGQQVTLSCSPISGHRSVSWYQQTPGQGLQFLFEYFSETQRNKGNFPGRFSGRQFSNSRSEMNVSTLELGDSALYLCASSLAVAGGRDTQYFGPGTRLTVL.

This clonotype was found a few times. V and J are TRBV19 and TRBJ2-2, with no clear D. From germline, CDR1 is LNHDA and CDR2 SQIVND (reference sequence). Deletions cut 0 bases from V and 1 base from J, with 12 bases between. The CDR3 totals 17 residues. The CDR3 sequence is CASSIDPAVMNTGELFF. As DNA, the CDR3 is TGTGCCAGTAGTATAGACCCGGCGGTGATGAACACCGGGGAGCTGTTTTTT.

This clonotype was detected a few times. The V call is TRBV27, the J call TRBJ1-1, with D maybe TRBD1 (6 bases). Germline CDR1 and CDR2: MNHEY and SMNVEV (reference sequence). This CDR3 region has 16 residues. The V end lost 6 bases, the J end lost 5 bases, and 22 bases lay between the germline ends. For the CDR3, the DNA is TGTGCCAGCAGCCCTCCTGGGGGGCGAAGGACTACTGAAGCTTTCTTT. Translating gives CASSPPGGRRTTEAFF.

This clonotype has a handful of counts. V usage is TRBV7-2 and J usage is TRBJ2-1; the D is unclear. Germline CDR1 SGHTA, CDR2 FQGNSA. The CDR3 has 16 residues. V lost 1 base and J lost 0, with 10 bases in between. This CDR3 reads CASSLGPLSSYNEQFF. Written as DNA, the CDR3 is TGTGCCAGCAGCTTAGGACCCCTAAGCTCCTACAATGAGCAGTTCTTC.

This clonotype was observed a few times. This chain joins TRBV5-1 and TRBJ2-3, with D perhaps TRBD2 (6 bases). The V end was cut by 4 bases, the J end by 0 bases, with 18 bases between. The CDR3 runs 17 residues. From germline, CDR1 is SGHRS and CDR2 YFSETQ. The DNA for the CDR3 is TGCGCCAGCAGCCTCAGTATTAGCGGTACTAGCACAGATACGCAGTATTTT. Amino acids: CASSLSISGTSTDTQYF.

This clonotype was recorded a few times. This CDR3 reads CASSPGQGFGYTF. CDR3 bases: TGCGCCAGCAGCCCCGGACAGGGGTTTGGCTACACCTTC. V usage is TRBV5-1 and J usage is TRBJ1-2, with 9 bases identical to TRBD1. Germline CDR1 reads SGHRS; CDR2 reads YFSETQ. Trimming took 4 bases from V and 7 from J; bases not matched to a gene: 5. The CDR3 totals 13 residues.

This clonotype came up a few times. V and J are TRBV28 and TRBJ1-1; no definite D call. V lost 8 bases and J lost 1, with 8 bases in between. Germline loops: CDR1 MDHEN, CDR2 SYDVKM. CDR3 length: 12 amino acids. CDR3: CASADKNTEAFF. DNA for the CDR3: TGTGCCAGCGCTGACAAGAACACTGAAGCTTTCTTT.